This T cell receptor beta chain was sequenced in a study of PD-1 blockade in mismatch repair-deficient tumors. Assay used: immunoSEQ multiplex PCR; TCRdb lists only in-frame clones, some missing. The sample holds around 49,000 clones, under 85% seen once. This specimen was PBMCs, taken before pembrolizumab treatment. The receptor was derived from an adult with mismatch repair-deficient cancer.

The CDR3 DNA reads as TGTGCCACCAGCAGAGGAACGGTGAGCTCCTACGAGCAGTACTTC. Its translation is CATSRGTVSSYEQYF. The chain carries TRBV15 and TRBJ2-7; D uncertain. Trimming pared 1 base from V and 0 bases from J, leaving 10 bases between. The CDR3 contains 15 residues. Germline loops: CDR1 LNHNV, CDR2 YYDKDF (reference sequence).